A selection of T cell receptor beta chains follows, all from one sample in a study of blood T cell repertoires in COVID-19. Sequencing was performed with immunoSEQ multiplex PCR; in TCRdb, only in-frame clones are kept and a portion is missing. This table has about 200,000 clones, approximately 83% appearing once. The source material was peripheral blood. These receptors came from a man in his forties with acute or convalescent COVID-19. The CDR3 runs from the conserved cysteine through the conserved F or W. The D gene is left open where the match is weak. The listing skips clone size in some rows; elsewhere it reads once, few, many or a size class.

j_gene | v_gene | abundance | d_gene | CDR3aa | CDR3nt
TRBJ1-6 | TRBV7-8 | NA | NA | CASSLNSGGSPLHF | TGTGCCAGCAGCTTAAACAGCGGCGGGTCACCCCTCCACTTT
TRBJ1-1 | TRBV6-2/TRBV6-3 | NA | TRBD1 | CASSATGVGTEAFF | TGTGCCAGCAGTGCGACAGGGGTGGGCACTGAAGCTTTCTTT
TRBJ2-1 | TRBV7-7 | NA | NA | CASSLEALDEQFF | TGTGCCAGCAGCTTGGAAGCGTTGGATGAGCAGTTCTTC
TRBJ1-6 | TRBV6-1 | few | NA | CASSEAYVFSNSPLHF | TGTGCCAGCAGTGAAGCGTACGTGTTTAGTAATTCACCCCTCCACTTT
TRBJ2-2 | TRBV6-4 | few | NA | CASSGQQTGELFF | TGTGCCAGCAGCGGACAACAGACCGGGGAGCTGTTTTTT
TRBJ1-1 | TRBV2 | NA | NA | CASSVPPGGAFF | TGTGCCAGCAGCGTCCCTCCCGGGGGAGCTTTCTTT
TRBJ1-5 | TRBV5-5 | NA | NA | CASSLNWRGGVQPQHF | TGTGCCAGCAGCTTGAATTGGCGTGGGGGCGTGCAGCCCCAGCATTTT
TRBJ1-2 | TRBV14 | NA | NA | CASSQDSGFYGYTF | TGTGCCAGCAGCCAAGATTCAGGGTTCTATGGCTACACCTTC
TRBJ2-7 | TRBV7-9 | few | NA | CASSSTTGRMSEQYF | TGTGCCAGCAGCTCCACGACAGGGAGGATGTCCGAGCAGTACTTC
TRBJ1-2 | TRBV5-6 | NA | TRBD1 | CASSRGQGVYDYTF | TGTGCCAGCAGCCGTGGACAGGGAGTTTATGACTACACCTTC
TRBJ2-7 | TRBV6-2/TRBV6-3 | few | TRBD2 | CASSYPTSGGAYEQYF | TGTGCCAGCAGTTACCCGACTAGCGGGGGTGCCTACGAGCAGTACTTC
TRBJ2-1 | TRBV3-1/TRBV3-2 | NA | TRBD2 | CASSQELASGGPGFF | TGTGCCAGCAGCCAAGAGCTTGCTAGCGGGGGGCCGGGGTTCTTC
TRBJ1-2 | TRBV4-1 | NA | TRBD1 | CASSMLSGTGLRPIYGYTF | TGCGCCAGCAGTATGCTCTCCGGGACAGGCCTACGACCAATCTATGGCTACACCTTC
TRBJ2-1 | TRBV3-1/TRBV3-2 | NA | TRBD1 | CASSRQGTNEQFF | TGTGCCAGCAGCCGACAGGGAACCAATGAGCAGTTCTTC
TRBJ2-1 | TRBV3-1/TRBV3-2 | NA | TRBD2 | CASSPDLAGENRRTYNEQFF | TGTGCCAGCAGCCCCGATCTAGCGGGAGAAAATAGGAGGACCTACAATGAGCAGTTCTTC
TRBJ2-1 | TRBV15 | once | TRBD2 | CATSGRTSASLSSYNEQFF | TGTGCCACCAGCGGCCGGACTAGCGCCTCCTTAAGCTCCTACAATGAGCAGTTCTTC
TRBJ2-7 | TRBV5-8 | once | TRBD2 | CASNGLAGGLVSYEQYF | TGTGCCAGCAATGGGCTAGCGGGAGGCCTTGTCTCCTACGAGCAGTACTTC
TRBJ2-1 | TRBV4-2 | NA | TRBD2 | CASSQGLASGSREQFF | TGTGCCAGCAGCCAAGGGTTGGCTAGCGGGAGCAGGGAGCAGTTCTTC
TRBJ1-5 | TRBV2 | NA | TRBD1 | CASQGDNQPQHF | TGTGCCAGCCAGGGGGACAATCAGCCCCAGCATTTT
TRBJ2-7 | TRBV10-3 | few | TRBD1 | CAISESRGTGGSYEQYF | TGTGCCATCAGTGAGTCGAGGGGGACAGGGGGCAGTTACGAGCAGTACTTC
TRBJ1-6 | TRBV6-2/TRBV6-3 | few | TRBD1 | CASSPGGQGNSPLHF | TGTGCCAGCAGCCCCGGAGGACAGGGAAATTCACCCCTCCACTTT
TRBJ2-7 | TRBV6-2/TRBV6-3 | NA | TRBD2 | CASSYSGAGAGYEQYF | TGTGCCAGCAGTTACTCAGGAGCGGGAGCAGGGTACGAGCAGTACTTC
TRBJ2-7 | TRBV7-2 | NA | TRBD2 | CASSLARASGTYEQYF | TGTGCCAGCAGCTTAGCCCGGGCTAGCGGAACCTACGAGCAGTACTTC
TRBJ1-2 | TRBV14 | NA | TRBD1 | CASSPGTGVSNPYGYTF | TGTGCCAGCAGCCCCGGGACAGGGGTCTCGAACCCCTATGGCTACACCTTC
TRBJ2-7 | TRBV2 | NA | TRBD1 | CASSRQGSHEQYF | TGTGCCAGCAGTCGACAGGGCAGCCACGAGCAGTACTTC
TRBJ2-7 | TRBV2 | NA | NA | CASTQQSFGEQYF | TGTGCCAGCACTCAACAGAGTTTCGGCGAGCAGTACTTC
TRBJ1-1 | TRBV5-4 | NA | NA | CASSFNLNTEAFF | TGTGCCAGCAGCTTCAACTTGAACACTGAAGCTTTCTTT
TRBJ2-2 | TRBV19 | NA | NA | CASSTPATGELFF | TGTGCCAGTAGTACCCCAGCGACCGGGGAGCTGTTTTTT